The T cell receptor (beta chain) described here comes from a study of CD8+ T cells in alopecia areata. Study summary: Severity scores in treated patients reflected the percentage of scalp affected. Findings and limits, study-wide: Normal-skin resident alphabeta T cells also appear among scalp sample sequences. Many expanded lesional clones persisted in scalp and blood during tofacitinib treatment. Both scalp clonality and the expanded CD8+ clones among the top 100 showed a significant decrease with tofacitinib.

The treatment: oral pan-JAK inhibitor, 5-10 mg twice daily. The CDR3 covers 15 residues. The V segment lost 5 bases and the J segment 2 bases; nucleotides outside the gene matches: 9. Germline CDR1 reads PRHDT; CDR2 reads FYEKMQ (reference sequence). Concerning this clone: The antigen remains unidentified.

Reverse transcribed after extraction, RNA yielded cDNA as the sequencing template. Sequencing was performed with immunoSEQ multiplex PCR; in TCRdb, only in-frame clones are kept and a portion is missing. This table has about 180,000 clones, roughly 50% appearing once. Sequences were derived from CD8+ T cells sorted from blood, sampled at week 24, from a patient treated with tofacitinib. This sequence originates from a human donor with alopecia areata. This chain uses TRBV13 with TRBJ2-7; the match to TRBD1 covers 7 bases. The CDR3 nucleotides read TGTGCCAGCAGCCAAAATCCTACAGGGGCCTACGAGCAGTACTTC. Protein product: CASSQNPTGAYEQYF.